One sample yielded the 4 T cell receptor beta chains listed below, sequenced in a study of vaccination and CD4 T cells after COVID-19. Cultured CD4+ T-cell DNA underwent Oncomine TCR Beta short-read sequencing. Each CDR3 protein gets one entry after TCRdb re-called the PCR reads with MiXCR. This repertoire shows 12,000 to 15,000 distinct CDR3 sequences, under 75% found once; its top ten account for more than 11%. These receptors lack a known antigen. The treatment is: approximately 10-day PBMC culture with coronavirus spike peptide pools or control peptides (ViraFEST assay). Material for sequencing was CD4+ T cells from blood, cultured in vitro. The origin of the receptors is a human donor who had recovered from COVID-19.

This sequence joins TRBV7-2 and TRBJ2-1; D is uncertain. Trimming took off 3 bases at V and 5 bases at J, with 20 bases between the two ends. The CDR3 is made up of 17 amino acids. Germline V lookup: CDR1 SGHTA, CDR2 FQGNSA. CDR3: CASSFPPSRFRHNEQFF. The CDR3 nucleotides read TGTGCCAGCAGCTTTCCCCCCAGTCGTTTTCGGCACAATGAGCAGTTCTTC.

The chain combines TRBV25-1 with TRBJ1-2; D gene unclear. V was pared by 4 bases and J by 8 bases, with 14 bases between. CDR1 MGHDK and CDR2 SYGVNS come from the germline V gene. This CDR3 has 13 amino acids. Here the CDR3 DNA reads TGTGCCAGCAGTGGGGTACTACGATGGGGCTACACCTTC. This codes for CASSGVLRWGYTF.

This clonotype was recorded a few times. The rearrangement links TRBV7-9 to TRBJ2-7; TRBD2 is a possible D gene (6 bases). Germline V lookup: CDR1 SEHNR, CDR2 FQNEAQ (reference sequence). V was clipped by 1 base and J by 3 bases, with 13 bases between them. This CDR3 contains 15 residues. The CDR3: CASSLGDFPDYEQYF. The CDR3 DNA reads TGTGCCAGCAGCTTAGGGGACTTCCCCGACTACGAGCAGTACTTC.

Points on this clonotype: One junction end does not reproduce the germline sequence, and a read error may be involved. Written as DNA, the CDR3 is TGTGCTAGCAGCGCCGGTTTCACTAGCGGGAGGGTGGAGACCCAGTACTTC. This encodes CASSAGFTSGRVETQYF. The chain employs TRBV7-7 and TRBJ2-5; 13 nucleotides align to TRBD2. The CDR3 runs 17 residues. Germline V gene data show CDR1 as SSHAT and CDR2 as FNYEAQ (reference sequence).